The 25 T cell receptor beta chains below were found in one sample sequenced in a study of T cells after yellow fever vaccination. TCRdb called the 5' RACE reads again in MiXCR, with one record for every CDR3 protein. The sample carries approximately 580,000 distinct CDR3 sequences, around 16% recorded once. This material consisted of PBMCs, taken 5 to 6 days after the first yellow fever vaccination. These receptors all come from a man between 18 and 35 years old who received the YFV17D yellow fever vaccine.

This clonotype was observed a handful of times. The chain is built from TRBV4-1 and TRBJ2-7; TRBD1 agrees at 8 bases. CDR3 length: 17 amino acids. Germline lookup yields CDR1 MGHRA and CDR2 YSYEKL. The ends lost 3 bases at V and 6 bases at J; junction bases unmatched: 16. CDR3: CASSHGLWDRPLVEQYF. CDR3 DNA sequence: TGCGCCAGCAGCCATGGACTTTGGGACAGGCCCCTCGTCGAGCAGTACTTC.

V gene TRBV29-1 combines with J gene TRBJ2-1, with D perhaps TRBD2 (5 bases). The V gene's germline CDR1 is SQVTM and CDR2 ANQGSEA. V dropped 5 bases and J dropped 2 bases, with 10 bases sitting between them. This CDR3 comprises 13 residues. This CDR3 is CSVIAPTYNEQFF. The CDR3 coding sequence is TGCAGCGTTATAGCGCCGACCTACAATGAGCAGTTCTTC.

The chain uses TRBV9 and TRBJ1-2, with D possibly being TRBD1 (6 bases). The CDR3 consists of 14 residues. Germline V gene data show CDR1 as SGDLS and CDR2 as YYNGEE. Trimming cost V 4 bases and J 4 bases, with 14 bases left between them. The CDR3 DNA sequence: TGTGCCAGCAGCCCCGCGGGGGCCACCTATGGCTACACCTTC. Translated: CASSPAGATYGYTF.

This clonotype has only a few counts. V is TRBV5-1 and J is TRBJ2-5; D is ambiguous. This CDR3 comprises 14 residues. V lost 2 bases, J lost 3 bases, and 11 bases lay in between. Per the germline V gene, CDR1 is SGHRS and CDR2 is YFSETQ. In DNA form, the CDR3 reads TGCGCCAGCAGCTTATTCGGTGCCGAAGAGACCCAGTACTTC. Amino acids: CASSLFGAEETQYF.

This clonotype was detected a few times. The chain couples TRBV12-3 or TRBV12-4 to TRBJ1-2; D unclear. CDR3 length equals 12 residues. V lost 5 bases, J lost 4 bases, and 8 bases lay in between. The CDR3 loop reads CASSPWVYGYTF. The DNA of the CDR3 is TGTGCCAGCAGTCCCTGGGTCTATGGCTACACCTTC.

This chain connects TRBV7-2 to TRBJ2-5, with 7 positions matching TRBD2. The CDR3 covers 15 residues. CDR1 and CDR2 from the germline V gene are SGHTA and FQGNSA. The ends lost 5 bases at V and 5 bases at J; junction bases unmatched: 11. The CDR3 coding sequence is TGTGCCAGCAGCAAATGGGGGGGTTCCTCGGAGACCCAGTACTTC. Translated: CASSKWGGSSETQYF.

In this sample, this clonotype turned up a few times. J is TRBJ2-1 and V is TRBV20-1; 15 bases align to TRBD2. In germline, CDR1 is DFQATT, CDR2 SNEGSKA (reference sequence). This CDR3 is 16 amino acids long. V gave up 8 bases and J gave up 8 bases; unmatched junction bases: 13. The CDR3: CSFQGTSGGSGHEQFF. DNA of the CDR3: TGCAGTTTCCAAGGGACTAGCGGGGGGTCGGGTCATGAGCAGTTCTTC.

This clonotype occurred a few times. The chain recombines TRBV27 with TRBJ2-4, with D tentatively TRBD2 (6 bases). The CDR3 is 19 amino acids. Germline values: CDR1 MNHEY, CDR2 SMNVEV (reference sequence). Deletions cut 6 bases from V and 0 bases from J, with 24 bases between. The CDR3 is CASSPSPPGLNLAKNIQYF. DNA for the CDR3: TGTGCCAGCAGCCCCAGTCCCCCGGGACTCAACTTAGCCAAAAACATTCAGTACTTC.

This clonotype was observed a few times. J is TRBJ1-6 and V is TRBV4-3; D possibly corresponds to TRBD1 (6 bases). CDR3 length: 15 amino acids. V was clipped by 1 base and J by 9 bases, with 13 bases between them. The germline V gene has CDR1 LGHNA and CDR2 YSLEER. The CDR3, as DNA: TGCGCCAGCAGCCAAGTCCCAGGGGCGGGTTCACCCCTCCACTTT. It specifies CASSQVPGAGSPLHF.

The chain has TRBV12-3 or TRBV12-4 and TRBJ1-1; D ambiguous. The V gene lost 7 bases and the J gene lost 1 base, with 10 bases spanning the gap. This CDR3 has 13 residues. The CDR3 region has the DNA TGTGCCAGCAACACCGGACGGAACACTGAAGCTTTCTTT. It specifies CASNTGRNTEAFF.

V is TRBV5-1 and J is TRBJ2-1, with D tentatively TRBD2 (6 bases). Trimming left V 0 bases short and J 10 bases short, with 14 bases between. This CDR3 comprises 14 residues. In germline, CDR1 is SGHRS, CDR2 YFSETQ. CDR3 in amino acids: CASSLGMASEEQFF. As DNA, the CDR3 is TGCGCCAGCAGCTTGGGAATGGCTAGCGAGGAGCAGTTCTTC.

V gene TRBV6-2 or TRBV6-3 combines with J gene TRBJ1-2; no clear D gene. V gave up 5 bases and J gave up 3 bases, with 4 bases separating them. CDR3 length equals 11 residues. Germline V CDR1 and CDR2: MNHEY, SVGEGT. CDR3 bases: TGTGCCAGCAGTACCGACTATGGCTACACCTTC. Protein product: CASSTDYGYTF.

V gene TRBV11-2 combines with J gene TRBJ1-5; maybe TRBD1 (6 bases). V dropped 1 base and J dropped 3 bases, with 10 bases sitting between them. The CDR3 totals 15 residues. Germline V gene data show CDR1 as SGHAT and CDR2 as FQNNGV. The CDR3 loop is CASSLGTALNQPQHF. Written as DNA, the CDR3 is TGTGCCAGCAGCTTAGGGACAGCCCTCAATCAGCCCCAGCATTTT.

The table lists this clonotype with a few counts. The chain uses TRBV20-1 and TRBJ2-1; 14 nucleotides line up with TRBD2. J gave up 3 bases and V 1 base, and 5 bases lay outside the gene matches. The length of the CDR3 is 17 residues. The V gene's germline CDR1 is DFQATT and CDR2 SNEGSKA (reference sequence). The DNA for the CDR3 is TGCAGTGCTAGAGGACTAGCGGGGGGGAAGGGCTACAATGAGCAGTTCTTC. As protein: CSARGLAGGKGYNEQFF.

This clonotype was picked up a small number of times. The genes are TRBV6-5 and TRBJ2-1; D remains ambiguous. Trimming removed 0 bases from V and 7 bases from J, with 7 bases in between. Germline CDR1 and CDR2: MNHEY and SVGAGI. The CDR3 loop spans 13 amino acids. The CDR3 is CASSYSMGNEQFF. For the CDR3, the DNA is TGTGCCAGCAGTTACTCGATGGGGAATGAGCAGTTCTTC.

There are a few counts of this clonotype. This rearrangement joins TRBV7-8 to TRBJ2-2, with D perhaps assigned TRBD1 or TRBD2 (5 bases each). There are 13 residues in the CDR3. Looked up from germline, CDR1 is SGHVS and CDR2 is FQNEAQ. V gave up 7 bases and J gave up 6 bases, with 12 bases separating them. CDR3 protein: CASTRSGPGELFF. In DNA form, the CDR3 reads TGTGCCAGCACCCGATCGGGACCCGGGGAGCTGTTTTTT.

This clonotype was recorded a few times. The chain recombines TRBV7-2 with TRBJ1-3, with TRBD1 matching over 7 bases. The germline V gene has CDR1 SGHTA and CDR2 FQGNSA. V was clipped by 4 bases and J by 2 bases; unmatched bases: 5. The CDR3 consists of 15 residues. The CDR3 DNA reads TGTGCCAGCAGCTCAGGGGGTTCCCCTGGAAACACCATATATTTT. Translating gives CASSSGGSPGNTIYF.

This clonotype occurred a few times. The chain recombines TRBV9 with TRBJ2-3; D unclear. The CDR3 spans 12 residues. The germline V gene encodes CDR1 SGDLS and CDR2 YYNGEE. Trimming pared 3 bases from V and 10 bases from J, leaving 12 bases between. CDR3 amino acids: CASSAGAVPQYF. CDR3 sequence (DNA): TGTGCCAGCAGCGCCGGAGCAGTCCCGCAGTATTTT.

V and J are TRBV6-5 and TRBJ2-3; TRBD1 matches 7 bases. In germline, CDR1 is MNHEY, CDR2 SVGAGI. The CDR3 is 14 residues long. V gave up 4 bases and J gave up 4 bases; unmatched junction bases: 5. The CDR3 loop is CASSLTGRADTQYF. The CDR3 DNA reads as TGTGCCAGCAGTTTGACAGGGCGAGCAGATACGCAGTATTTT.

V and J are TRBV19 and TRBJ2-5; D unclear. CDR1 is LNHDA and CDR2 is SQIVND in the germline V gene (reference sequence). The V end lost 3 bases, the J end lost 2 bases, and 7 bases lay between the germline ends. This CDR3 spans 13 amino acids. The CDR3 sequence is CASSMRQQETQYF. Written as DNA, the CDR3 is TGTGCCAGTAGTATGAGGCAACAAGAGACCCAGTACTTC.

The gene calls are TRBV5-4 and TRBJ2-7, with a possible D match to TRBD2 (5 bases). The CDR3 is 14 amino acids. Germline lookup yields CDR1 SGHNT and CDR2 YYREEE (reference sequence). Trimming removed 5 bases at V and 5 bases at J, with 17 bases between. CDR3 sequence: CASSRVREEHEQYF. The CDR3 DNA reads TGTGCCAGCAGTCGGGTCCGGGAAGAACACGAGCAGTACTTC.

This clonotype was observed a handful of times. The chain carries TRBV7-6 and TRBJ2-1; 15 bases fit TRBD2. V lost 6 bases and J lost 1; bases outside the gene matches: 10. Germline V lookup: CDR1 SGHVS, CDR2 FNYEAQ. CDR3 length: 19 amino acids. The CDR3 nucleotides are TGTGCCAGCAGGAAGGGACTAGCGGGGGGTATTGGGTCCTACAATGAGCAGTTCTTC. This codes for CASRKGLAGGIGSYNEQFF.

For the CDR3, the DNA is TGTGCCAGCAGCAGTAGCGGGGCTAGCTCCTACGAGCAGTACTTC. Its translation is CASSSSGASSYEQYF. The V and J genes are TRBV9 and TRBJ2-7; 8 bases fit TRBD2. Germline V CDR1 and CDR2: SGDLS, YYNGEE. The CDR3 sequence is 15 residues long. Unmatched junction bases numbered 6, after V lost 4 bases and J lost 0 bases. Looking up the rest from reference TRBV9 and TRBJ2-7 gives the full variable domain: DSGVTQTPKHLITATGQRVTLRCSPRSGDLSVYWYQQSLDQGLQFLIQYYNGEERAKGNILERFSAQQFPDLHSELNLSSLELGDSALYFCASSSSGASSYEQYFGPGTRLTVT.

This chain uses TRBV18 with TRBJ2-6, with a tentative D call TRBD1 (5 bases). The germline V and J ends were trimmed by 6 bases and 0 bases, with 12 bases remaining between them. CDR3 length equals 16 residues. CDR1 is KGHSH and CDR2 is LQKENI in the germline V gene. CDR3 coding DNA: TGTGCCAGCTCCCCATCAGGGCGCTCTGGGGCCAACGTCCTGACTTTC. It specifies CASSPSGRSGANVLTF.

V and J are TRBV7-9 and TRBJ2-3; tentative D call: TRBD1 (6 bases). This CDR3 comprises 13 residues. CDR1 and CDR2 from the germline V gene are SEHNR and FQNEAQ (reference sequence). The V end was cut by 5 bases, the J end by 9 bases, with 15 bases between. CDR3 region: CASSENRARTQYF. CDR3 nucleotides: TGTGCCAGCAGCGAGAACAGGGCCCGGACGCAGTATTTT.